This TCR beta chain derives from a study of T cell responses to AZD1222 COVID-19 vaccine. Trimming shortened V by 4 bases and J by 6 bases, and 10 bases separated the two germline ends. This CDR3 is 13 amino acids long. The germline CDR1 and CDR2 sequences are SGHAT and FQNNGV. Clones were sequenced by immunoSEQ multiplex PCR, and TCRdb holds only the in-frame ones, with some missing. The sample comprises some 150,000 clones, approximately 90% of which are singletons, and about 2% rests with the top ten. The starting material was peripheral blood, obtained 28 days after the second AZD1222 dose. The sequence came from an adult who received the AZD1222 COVID-19 vaccine. The chain employs TRBV11-2 and TRBJ2-1; weak D call: TRBD1 (6 bases). The CDR3 DNA follows: TGTGCCAGCAGCTCTGGACAGCCCAATGAGCAGTTCTTC. This sequence encodes CASSSGQPNEQFF.